This T cell receptor beta chain was recovered during a study of T cells expressing NK-cell markers. The wider study: Sorted CD3+CD56+NKG2C+, CD3+CD56+NKG2C- and CD3+CD56-NKG2C+ T-cell subsets were beta-chain profiled.

Points from the study as a whole: Dominant NKG2C+ clonotypes accounted for about 1.0-8% of CD8+ T cells in about six donors. HCMV specificity of the expanded NKG2C+ T cell clones stayed unclear.

A word on this clonotype: Its antigen remains unidentified.

Reanalyzing the 5' RACE reads, TCRdb keeps one entry per CDR3 protein, without DNA. The sample shows about 550,000 distinct CDR3 sequences, and approximately 3.5% sits with its ten largest clones. Per germline, CDR1 LGHDT and CDR2 YNNKEL (reference sequence). This CDR3 region has 14 residues. The TCR comes from a man aged 18-30 years in good health. What was sequenced was blood T cells: a sorted CD56 or NKG2C T cell subset, CD4+ or CD8+ T cells, or bulk PBMC T cells (not recorded which). The gene calls are TRBV3-1 and TRBJ2-5; TCRdb's D call, TRBD1, is unchecked because there is no DNA. The CDR3 loop reads CASSQDPAQAFVYF.